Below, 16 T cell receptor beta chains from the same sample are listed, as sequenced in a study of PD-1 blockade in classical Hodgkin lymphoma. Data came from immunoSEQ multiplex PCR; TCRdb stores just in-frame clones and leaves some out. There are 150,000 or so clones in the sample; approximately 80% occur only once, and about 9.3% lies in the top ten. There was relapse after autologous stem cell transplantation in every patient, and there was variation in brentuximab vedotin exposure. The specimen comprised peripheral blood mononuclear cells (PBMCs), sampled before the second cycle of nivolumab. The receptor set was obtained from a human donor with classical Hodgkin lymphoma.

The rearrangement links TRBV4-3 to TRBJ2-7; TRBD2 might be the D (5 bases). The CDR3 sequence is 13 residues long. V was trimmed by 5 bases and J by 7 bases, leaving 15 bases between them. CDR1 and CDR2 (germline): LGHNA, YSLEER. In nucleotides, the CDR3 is TGCGCCAGCAGCGAGCGAGGGTTGGGGGAGCAGTACTTC. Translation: CASSERGLGEQYF.

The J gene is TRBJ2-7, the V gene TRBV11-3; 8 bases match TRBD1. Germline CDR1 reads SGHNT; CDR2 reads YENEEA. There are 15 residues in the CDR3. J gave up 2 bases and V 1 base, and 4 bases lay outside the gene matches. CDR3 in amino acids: CASSLGTGYPYEQYF. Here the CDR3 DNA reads TGTGCCAGCAGCTTAGGGACAGGGTACCCCTACGAGCAGTACTTC. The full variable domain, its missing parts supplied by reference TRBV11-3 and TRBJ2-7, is EAGVVQSPRYKIIEKKQPVAFWCNPISGHNTLYWYLQNLGQGPELLIRYENEEAVDDSQLPKDRFSAERLKGVDSTLKIQPAELGDSAVYLCASSLGTGYPYEQYFGPGTRLTVT.

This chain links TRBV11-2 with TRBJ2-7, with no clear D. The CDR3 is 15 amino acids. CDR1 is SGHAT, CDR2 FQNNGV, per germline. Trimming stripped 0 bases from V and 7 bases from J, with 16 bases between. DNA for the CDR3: TGTGCCAGCAGCTTAGATCTCTCAATTGGCCATGAGCAGTACTTC. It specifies CASSLDLSIGHEQYF.

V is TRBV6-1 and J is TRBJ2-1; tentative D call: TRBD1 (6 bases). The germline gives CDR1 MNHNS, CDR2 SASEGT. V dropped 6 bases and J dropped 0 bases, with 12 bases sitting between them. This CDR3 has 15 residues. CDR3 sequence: CASRGTLSSYNEQFF. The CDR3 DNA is TGTGCCAGCAGGGGGACACTAAGCTCCTACAATGAGCAGTTCTTC.

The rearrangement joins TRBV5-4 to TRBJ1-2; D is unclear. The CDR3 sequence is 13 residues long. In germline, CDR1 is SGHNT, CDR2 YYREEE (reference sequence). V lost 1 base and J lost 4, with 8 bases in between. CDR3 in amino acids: CASSLTSIYGYTF. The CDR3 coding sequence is TGTGCCAGCAGCTTGACCTCCATCTATGGCTACACCTTC.

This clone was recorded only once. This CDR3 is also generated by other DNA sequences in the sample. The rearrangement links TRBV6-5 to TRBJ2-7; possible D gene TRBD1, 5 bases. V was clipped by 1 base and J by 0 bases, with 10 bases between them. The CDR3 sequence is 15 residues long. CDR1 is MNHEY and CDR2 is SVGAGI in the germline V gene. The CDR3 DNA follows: TGTGCCAGCAGTTACTTGGCAGGGTTCTCCTACGAGCAGTACTTC. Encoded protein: CASSYLAGFSYEQYF.

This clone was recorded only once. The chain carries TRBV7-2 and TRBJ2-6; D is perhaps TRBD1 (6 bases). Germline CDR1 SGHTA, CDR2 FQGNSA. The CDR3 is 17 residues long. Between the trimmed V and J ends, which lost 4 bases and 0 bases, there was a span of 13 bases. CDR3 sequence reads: CASSWTGTNSGANVLTF. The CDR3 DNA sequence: TGTGCCAGCAGCTGGACGGGGACAAACTCTGGGGCCAACGTCCTGACTTTC.

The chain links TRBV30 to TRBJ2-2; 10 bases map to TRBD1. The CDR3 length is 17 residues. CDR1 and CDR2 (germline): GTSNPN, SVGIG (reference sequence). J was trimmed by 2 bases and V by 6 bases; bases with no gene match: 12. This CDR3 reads CACSGQGVFRNTGELFF. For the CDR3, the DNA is TGTGCCTGTTCCGGACAGGGGGTTTTCCGTAACACCGGGGAGCTGTTTTTT.

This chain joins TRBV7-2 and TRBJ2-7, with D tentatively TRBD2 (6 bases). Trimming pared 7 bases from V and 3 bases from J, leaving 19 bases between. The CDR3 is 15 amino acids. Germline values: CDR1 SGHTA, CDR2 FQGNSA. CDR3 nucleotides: TGTGCCAGCAAGTTAAGTGGAGGGGCTGTCTACGAGCAGTACTTC. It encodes CASKLSGGAVYEQYF. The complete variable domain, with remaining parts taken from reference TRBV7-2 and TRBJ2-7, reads GAGVSQSPSNKVTEKGKDVELRCDPISGHTALYWYRQSLGQGLEFLIYFQGNSAPDKSGLPSDRFSAERTGGSVSTLTIQRTQQEDSAVYLCASKLSGGAVYEQYFGPGTRLTVT.

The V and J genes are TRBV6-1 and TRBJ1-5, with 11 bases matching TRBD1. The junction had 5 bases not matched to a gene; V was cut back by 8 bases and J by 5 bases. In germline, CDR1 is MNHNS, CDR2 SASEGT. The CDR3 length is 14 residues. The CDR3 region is CASWDRGGYQPQHF. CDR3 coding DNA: TGTGCCAGCTGGGACAGGGGGGGATATCAGCCCCAGCATTTT.

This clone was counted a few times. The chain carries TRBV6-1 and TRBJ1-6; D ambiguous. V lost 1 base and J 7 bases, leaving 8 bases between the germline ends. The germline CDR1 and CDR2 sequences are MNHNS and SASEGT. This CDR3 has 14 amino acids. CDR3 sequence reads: CASSEGFGNSPLHF. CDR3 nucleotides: TGTGCCAGCAGTGAAGGGTTCGGGAATTCACCCCTCCACTTT.

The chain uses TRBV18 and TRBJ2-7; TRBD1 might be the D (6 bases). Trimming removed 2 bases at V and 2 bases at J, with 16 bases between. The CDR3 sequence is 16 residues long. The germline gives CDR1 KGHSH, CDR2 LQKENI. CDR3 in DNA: TGTGCCAGCTCACCAGGATTCAGGGGCTTGCCCTACGAGCAGTACTTC. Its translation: CASSPGFRGLPYEQYF. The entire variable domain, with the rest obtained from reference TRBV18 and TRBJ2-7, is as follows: NAGVMQNPRHLVRRRGQEARLRCSPMKGHSHVYWYRQLPEEGLKFMVYLQKENIIDESGMPKERFSAEFPKEGPSILRIQQVVRGDSAAYFCASSPGFRGLPYEQYFGPGTRLTVT.

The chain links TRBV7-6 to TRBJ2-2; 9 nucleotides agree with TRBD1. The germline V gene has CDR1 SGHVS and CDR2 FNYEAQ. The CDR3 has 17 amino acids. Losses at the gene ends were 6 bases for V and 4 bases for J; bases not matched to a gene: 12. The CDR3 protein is CASRPTQGASRTGELFF. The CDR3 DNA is TGTGCCAGCAGACCGACACAGGGGGCCTCCCGCACCGGGGAGCTGTTTTTT.

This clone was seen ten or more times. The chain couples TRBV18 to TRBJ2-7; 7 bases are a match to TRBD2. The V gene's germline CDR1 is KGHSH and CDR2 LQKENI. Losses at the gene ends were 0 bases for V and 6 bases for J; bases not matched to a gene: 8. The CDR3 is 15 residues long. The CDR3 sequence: CASSPPGLGGSEQYF. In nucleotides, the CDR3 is TGTGCCAGCTCACCACCGGGGTTGGGGGGGTCCGAGCAGTACTTC.

The CDR3 nucleotides read TGTGCCAGCGGATCTAGGGTTGAGCAGTTCTTC. Its translation: CASGSRVEQFF. V gene TRBV28 combines with J gene TRBJ2-1; D is ambiguous. This CDR3 region has 11 residues. The V gene's germline CDR1 is MDHEN and CDR2 SYDVKM. The V end was cut by 8 bases, the J end by 9 bases, with 11 bases between.

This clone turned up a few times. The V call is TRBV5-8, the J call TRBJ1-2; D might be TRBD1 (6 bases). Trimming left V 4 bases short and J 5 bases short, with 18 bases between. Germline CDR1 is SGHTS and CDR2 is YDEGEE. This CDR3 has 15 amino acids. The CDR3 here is CASSPVPGHWYGYTF. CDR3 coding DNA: TGTGCCAGCAGCCCTGTACCGGGACACTGGTATGGCTACACCTTC.